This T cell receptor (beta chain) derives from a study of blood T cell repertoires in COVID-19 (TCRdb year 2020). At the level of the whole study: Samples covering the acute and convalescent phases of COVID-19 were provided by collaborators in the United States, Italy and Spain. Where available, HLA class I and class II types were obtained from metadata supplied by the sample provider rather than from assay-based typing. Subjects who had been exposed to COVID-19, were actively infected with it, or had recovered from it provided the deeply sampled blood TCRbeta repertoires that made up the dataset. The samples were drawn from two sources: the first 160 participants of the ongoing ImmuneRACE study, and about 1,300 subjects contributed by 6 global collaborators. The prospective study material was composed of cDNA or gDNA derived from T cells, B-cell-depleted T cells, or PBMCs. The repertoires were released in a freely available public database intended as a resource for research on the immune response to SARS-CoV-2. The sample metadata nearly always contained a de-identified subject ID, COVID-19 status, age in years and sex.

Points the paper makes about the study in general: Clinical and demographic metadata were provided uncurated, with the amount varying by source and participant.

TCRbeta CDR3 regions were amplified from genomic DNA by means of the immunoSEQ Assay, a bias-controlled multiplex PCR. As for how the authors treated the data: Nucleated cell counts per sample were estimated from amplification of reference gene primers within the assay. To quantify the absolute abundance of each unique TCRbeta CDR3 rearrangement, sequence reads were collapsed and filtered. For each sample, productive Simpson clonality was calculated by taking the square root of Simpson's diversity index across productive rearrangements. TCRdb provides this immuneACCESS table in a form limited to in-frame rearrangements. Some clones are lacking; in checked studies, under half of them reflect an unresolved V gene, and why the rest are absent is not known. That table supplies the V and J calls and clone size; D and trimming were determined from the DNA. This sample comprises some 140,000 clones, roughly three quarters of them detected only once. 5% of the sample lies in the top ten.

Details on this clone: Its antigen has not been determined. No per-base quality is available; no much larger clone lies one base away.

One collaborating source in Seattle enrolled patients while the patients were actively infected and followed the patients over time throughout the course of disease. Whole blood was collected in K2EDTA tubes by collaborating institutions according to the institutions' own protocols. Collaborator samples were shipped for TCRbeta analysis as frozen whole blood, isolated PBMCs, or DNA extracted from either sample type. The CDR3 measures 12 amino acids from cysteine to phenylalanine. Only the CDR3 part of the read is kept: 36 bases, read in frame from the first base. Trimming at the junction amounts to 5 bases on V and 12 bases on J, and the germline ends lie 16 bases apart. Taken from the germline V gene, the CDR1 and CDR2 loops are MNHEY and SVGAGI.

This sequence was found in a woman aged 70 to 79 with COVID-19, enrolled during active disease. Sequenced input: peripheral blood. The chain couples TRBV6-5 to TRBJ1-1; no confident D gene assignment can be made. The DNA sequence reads TGTGCCAGCAGTCCCCGGAGGAATGAGCCTTTCTTT. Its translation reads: CASSPRRNEPFF.